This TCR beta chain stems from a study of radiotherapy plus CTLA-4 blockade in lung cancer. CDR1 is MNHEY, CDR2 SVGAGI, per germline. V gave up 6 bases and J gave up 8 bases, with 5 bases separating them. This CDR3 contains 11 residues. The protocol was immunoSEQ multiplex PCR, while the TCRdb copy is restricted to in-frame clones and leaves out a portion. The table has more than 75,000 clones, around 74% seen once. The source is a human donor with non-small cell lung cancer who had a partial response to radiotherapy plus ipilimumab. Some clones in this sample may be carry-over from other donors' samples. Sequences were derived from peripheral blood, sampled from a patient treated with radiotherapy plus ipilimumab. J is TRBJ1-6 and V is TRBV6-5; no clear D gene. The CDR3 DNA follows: TGTGCCAGCAGCCATTATTCACCCCTCCACTTT. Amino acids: CASSHYSPLHF.